The sequence of this TCR beta chain was determined in a study of blood T cell repertoires in COVID-19. On the study more broadly: Sample material is recorded as cDNA or gDNA derived from T cells, B-cell-depleted T cells, or PBMCs.

TCRdb keeps only in-frame clones here, not all; method: immunoSEQ multiplex PCR. There are fewer than 250,000 clones in the sample; around nine tenths occur only once, and under 5.5% lies in the top ten. Germline V CDR1 and CDR2: SNHLY, FYNNEI. V was trimmed by 2 bases and J by 0 bases, leaving 8 bases between them. The CDR3 consists of 16 residues. The sequence was collected from a woman between 35 and 50 years old with acute or convalescent COVID-19. Sequencing was done on a sample of peripheral blood. The chain combines TRBV2 with TRBJ1-6; the D gene is possibly TRBD1 (5 bases). CDR3 protein: CASSEYRSSYNSPLHF. The CDR3 bases are TGTGCCAGCAGTGAATACAGGAGCTCCTATAATTCACCCCTCCACTTT.